These 2 T cell receptor beta chains were sequenced from one sample in a study of regulatory T cells in long-lasting Graves disease. Construction of TCR beta libraries relied on iRepertoire HTBI primers and on Arm-PCR targeting CDR3 regions. TCRdb processed the multiplex PCR reads anew with MiXCR; each CDR3 protein has one entry. The sample shows about 450,000 distinct CDR3 sequences, about a sixth of them seen only once. Time point described: newly diagnosed GD, antithyroid drugs for less than 3 months. From PBMCs, RNA was extracted and then used to make the TCR library. The data also belong to a second study, concerning T cells in Graves' hyperthyroidism and ophthalmopathy.

The sequencing here drew on peripheral blood mononuclear cells (PBMCs), taken at new diagnosis, from a patient treated with antithyroid drugs. The receptor source for this set is a woman aged 30 to 39 with Graves disease.

Remarks on this clonotype: No conserved phenylalanine or tryptophan is present at the end of the CDR3, so a read error is the likely explanation. The V and J genes are TRBV16 and TRBJ2-1; no clear D gene. V was pared by 4 bases and J by 4 bases, with 5 bases between. Germline V gene lookup returns CDR1 KGHSY and CDR2 FQNENV. The CDR3 contains 12 residues. The CDR3 spells CASSPPYNEQFS. The CDR3, as DNA: TGTGCCAGCAGCCCTCCTTACAATGAGCAGTTCTCC.

This clonotype was observed a few times. V and J are TRBV5-1 and TRBJ1-1; a possible D gene is TRBD1 (6 bases). Trimming took 3 bases from V and 5 from J, leaving 17 bases between them. CDR1 and CDR2 from the germline V gene are SGHRS and YFSETQ. The CDR3 is 15 amino acids. In DNA form, the CDR3 reads TGCGCCAGCAGCTATCAGACAGGCCCGGGAACTGAAGCTTTCTTT. Translated, it gives CASSYQTGPGTEAFF.